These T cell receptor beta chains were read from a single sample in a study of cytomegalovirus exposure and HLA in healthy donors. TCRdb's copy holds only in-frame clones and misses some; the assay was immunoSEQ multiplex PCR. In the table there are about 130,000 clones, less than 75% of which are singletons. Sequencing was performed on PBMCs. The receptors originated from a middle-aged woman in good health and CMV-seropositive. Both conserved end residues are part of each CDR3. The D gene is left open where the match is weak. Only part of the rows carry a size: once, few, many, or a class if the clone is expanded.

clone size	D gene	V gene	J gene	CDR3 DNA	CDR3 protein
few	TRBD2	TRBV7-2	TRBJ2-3	TGTGCCAGCAGTCCATCGGTCGGGAGGGGCACAGATACGCAGTATTTT	CASSPSVGRGTDTQYF
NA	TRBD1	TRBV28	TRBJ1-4	TGTGCCAGCAGTACATCGGGACAGGGGGCAACTAATGAAAAACTGTTTTTT	CASSTSGQGATNEKLFF
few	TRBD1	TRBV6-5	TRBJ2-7	TGTGCCAGCACCAAGGGACAGACATCCTACGAGCAGTACTTC	CASTKGQTSYEQYF
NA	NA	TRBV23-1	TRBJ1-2	TGCGCCAGCAGTCATGGGGGCGGCTACACCTTC	CASSHGGGYTF
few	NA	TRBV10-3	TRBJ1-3	TGTGCCATCAGAGACTCCGTTGGATACACCATATATTTT	CAIRDSVGYTIYF
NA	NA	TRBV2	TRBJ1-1	TGTGCCAGCAGTGAAGCGATGCGGGGGCAGGCTTACACTGAAGCTTTCTTT	CASSEAMRGQAYTEAFF
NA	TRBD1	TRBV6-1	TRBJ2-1	TGTGCCAGCAGTGGACAGGGACCATACAATGAGCAGTTCTTC	CASSGQGPYNEQFF
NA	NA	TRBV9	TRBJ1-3	TGTGCCAGCAGCGTAGGACAGCTTTACTCTGGAAACACCATATATTTT	CASSVGQLYSGNTIYF
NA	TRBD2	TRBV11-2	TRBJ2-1	TGTGCCAGCAGCTTAGATCCCAGGGTGAGCGGGATACAGCACAATGAGCAGTTCTTC	CASSLDPRVSGIQHNEQFF
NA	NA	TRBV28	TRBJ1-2	TGTGCCAGCAGTCCCCTCCATGGCTACACCTTC	CASSPLHGYTF
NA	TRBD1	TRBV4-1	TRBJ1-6	TGCGCCAGCAGCCAAGCCACCGGGACAGGTATAAATAATTCACCCCTCCACTTT	CASSQATGTGINNSPLHF
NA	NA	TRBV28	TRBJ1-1	TGTGCCAGCAGCCAAAGACAGTTTGAAGCTTTCTTT	CASSQRQFEAFF
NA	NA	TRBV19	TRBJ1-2	TGTGCCAGTAGAACTATCCGGGACTATCGTGGCTACACCTTC	CASRTIRDYRGYTF
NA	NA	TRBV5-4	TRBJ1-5	TGTGCCAGCAGCTCGTCAGGGTCATATCAGCCCCAGCATTTT	CASSSSGSYQPQHF
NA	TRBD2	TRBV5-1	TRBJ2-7	TGCGCCAGCAACCAGCGGGAGCACGAGCAGTACTTC	CASNQREHEQYF
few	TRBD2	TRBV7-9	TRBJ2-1	TGTTCCAGCAGCTTTTTCGGGGGGAGCTCCTACAATGAGCAGTTCTTC	CSSSFFGGSSYNEQFF
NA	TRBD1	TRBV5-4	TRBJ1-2	TGTGCCAGCAGCCTGGTACAGGGGAACTATGGCTACACCTTC	CASSLVQGNYGYTF
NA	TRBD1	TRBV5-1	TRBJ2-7	TGCGCCAGCAGCTTCGGGACAGGGACCTACGAGCAGTACTTC	CASSFGTGTYEQYF
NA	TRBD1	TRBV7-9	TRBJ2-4	TGTGCCAGCAGCTTCCCGGGACAGGGCCTAGCCAAAAACATTCAGTACTTC	CASSFPGQGLAKNIQYF
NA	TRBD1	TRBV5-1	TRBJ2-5	TGCGCCAGCAGCAGACCCTCCGGGACAGTACTCGAGACCCAGTACTTC	CASSRPSGTVLETQYF
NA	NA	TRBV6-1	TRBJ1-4	TGTGCCAGCAGTGAATACTCTTTGGTGGGGCAGGGATTAGGAAAACTGTTTTTT	CASSEYSLVGQGLGKLFF
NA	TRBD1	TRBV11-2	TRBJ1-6	TGTGCCAGCAGCTACCTACAGGGGTCCTATAATTCACCCCTCCACTTT	CASSYLQGSYNSPLHF
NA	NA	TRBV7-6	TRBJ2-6	TGTGCCAGCAGTCGCACACCGGGAGAGGCTGGGGCCAACGTCCTGACTTTC	CASSRTPGEAGANVLTF
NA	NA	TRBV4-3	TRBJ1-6	TGCGCCAGCAGCCAAAAGAGACACATGGGCCTCGGGGGGTGGACGGTTGGTTCACCCCTCCACTTT	CASSQKRHMGLGGWTVGSPLHF
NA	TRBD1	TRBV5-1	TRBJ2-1	TGCGCCAGCAGCGTAACAGGGGTTGAGGCGCAGTTCTTC	CASSVTGVEAQFF
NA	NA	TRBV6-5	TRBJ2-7	TGTGCCAGCAGTGCCGGGTACGAGCAGTACTTC	CASSAGYEQYF
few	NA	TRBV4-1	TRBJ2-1	TGCGCCAGCAGCCAAGGGAGTGGGGGGGCGAGGTACAATGAGCAGTTCTTC	CASSQGSGGARYNEQFF
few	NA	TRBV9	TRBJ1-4	TGTGCCAGCAGCCCAGGGATGGCTGTGGAAAAACTGTTTTTT	CASSPGMAVEKLFF
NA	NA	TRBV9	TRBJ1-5	TGTGCCAGCAGCGTAGGGCAGGGAGGAAATCAGCCCCAGCATTTT	CASSVGQGGNQPQHF
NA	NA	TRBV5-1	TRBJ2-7	TGCGCCAGCACCGACAGTACCTACGAGCAGTACTTC	CASTDSTYEQYF
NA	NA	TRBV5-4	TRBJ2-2	TGTGCCAGCAGCCGGGACACCCAGAACACCGGGGAGCTGTTTTTT	CASSRDTQNTGELFF
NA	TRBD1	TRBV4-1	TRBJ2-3	TGCGCCAGCAGCCAATTCCCCGCTCGACAGGGCGTACGCACAGATACGCAGTATTTT	CASSQFPARQGVRTDTQYF
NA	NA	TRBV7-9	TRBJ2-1	TGTGCCAGCAGCTTATCTCTAGAGTGGGGCACCTACAATGAGCAGTTCTTC	CASSLSLEWGTYNEQFF
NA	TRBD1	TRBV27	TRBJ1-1	TGTGCCAGCGCATACAGGGGTTTCAAGCTGCCTGAAGCTTTCTTT	CASAYRGFKLPEAFF
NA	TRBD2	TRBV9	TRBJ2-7	TGTGCCAGGCCATGGACTAGCGGTTCCTACGAGCAGTACTTC	CARPWTSGSYEQYF
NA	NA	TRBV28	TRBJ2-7	TGTGCCAGCAGTGGGGACTTGTCCTACGAGCAGTACTTC	CASSGDLSYEQYF
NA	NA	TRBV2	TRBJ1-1	TGTGCCAGACGACAGGAACGAACCACTGAAGCTTTCTTT	CARRQERTTEAFF
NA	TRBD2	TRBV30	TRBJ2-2	TGTGCCTGGAGCAGGGGACTAGCGGCGGGGACCGGGGAGCTGTTTTTT	CAWSRGLAAGTGELFF
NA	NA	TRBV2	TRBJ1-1	TGTGCCAGCAGTTCCGTGAACACTGAAGCTTTCTTT	CASSSVNTEAFF
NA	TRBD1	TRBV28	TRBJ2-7	TGTGCCAGCAGTTTGCTCGGGACAGGGGGGTTAGAGCAGTACTTC	CASSLLGTGGLEQYF
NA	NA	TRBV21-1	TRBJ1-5	TGTGCCAGCACCGACCTATTGGGGCCCAATCAGCCCCAGCATTTT	CASTDLLGPNQPQHF
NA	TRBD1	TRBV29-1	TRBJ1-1	TGCAGCGTGGGACAGTACGATGAAGCTTTCTTT	CSVGQYDEAFF
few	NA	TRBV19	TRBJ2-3	TGTGCCAGTAGTATGTTGCTAACAGATACGCAGTATTTT	CASSMLLTDTQYF
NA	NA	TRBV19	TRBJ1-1	TGTGCCAGTAGCGAGAGGAGGGGTGAAGCTTTCTTT	CASSERRGEAFF
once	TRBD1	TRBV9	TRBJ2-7	TGTGCCAGCAGCGCCGAGGACAGGGACTACGAGCAGTACTTC	CASSAEDRDYEQYF
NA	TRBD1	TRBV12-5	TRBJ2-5	TGTGCTAGTGGGTCCGGACAGGGGGCGCGGGAGACCCAGTACTTC	CASGSGQGARETQYF
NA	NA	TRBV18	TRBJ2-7	TGTGCCAGCTCACCATTCAAGACCGGAGCCTACGAGCAGTACTTC	CASSPFKTGAYEQYF
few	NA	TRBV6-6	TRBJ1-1	TGTGCCAGCAGTCGCAAATGGGCCGGGGACACTGAAGCTTTCTTT	CASSRKWAGDTEAFF
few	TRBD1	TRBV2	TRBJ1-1	TGTGCCAGCGGAGGTGGACGGACAGGGGGGAACACTGAAGCTTTCTTT	CASGGGRTGGNTEAFF
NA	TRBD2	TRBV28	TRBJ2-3	TGTGCCAGCAGAGGGACTAGCGGGAGGGTGGGTGGTGTTACAGATACGCAGTATTTT	CASRGTSGRVGGVTDTQYF
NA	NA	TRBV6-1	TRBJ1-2	TGTGCCAGCTGGCTCTATGGCTACACCTTC	CASWLYGYTF
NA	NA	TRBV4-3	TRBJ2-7	TGCGCCAGCAGCGAAACCTCTTTGACAGTCTACGAGCAGTACTTC	CASSETSLTVYEQYF
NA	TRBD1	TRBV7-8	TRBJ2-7	TGTGCCAGCAGCTTAAGCCGCGGACAGGGGGCGCGATCGCAGTACTTC	CASSLSRGQGARSQYF
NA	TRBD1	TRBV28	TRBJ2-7	TGTGCCAGCAGTTCCCCGTCAACAGGGGAGTGGTCCTACGAGCAGTACTTC	CASSSPSTGEWSYEQYF
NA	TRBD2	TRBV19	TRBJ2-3	TGTGCCAGTAAGCTAGCGGGGCACACAGATACGCAGTATTTT	CASKLAGHTDTQYF
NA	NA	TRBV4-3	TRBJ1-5	TGCGCCAGCAGCCAAGATAGAGGGAGCCTTCAGCCCCAGCATTTT	CASSQDRGSLQPQHF
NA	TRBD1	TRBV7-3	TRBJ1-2	TGTGCCAGCAGCTTAAATTCTGGACAGGGGGCATGGGATGGCTACACCTTC	CASSLNSGQGAWDGYTF
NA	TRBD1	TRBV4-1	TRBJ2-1	TGCGCCAGCAGCCATCGCGGGACAGGGGTTTACAATGAGCAGTTCTTC	CASSHRGTGVYNEQFF
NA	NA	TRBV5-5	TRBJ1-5	TGTGCCAGCAGCTTGGGTGGCTTTTTCGTTGATCAGCCCCAGCATTTT	CASSLGGFFVDQPQHF